A selection of T cell receptor beta chains follows, all from one sample in a study of T cells after yellow fever vaccination. TCRdb reprocessed the 5' RACE reads with MiXCR, giving one entry per CDR3 protein. The table shows 300,000 to 350,000 distinct CDR3 sequences, with about 4.5% occurring only once. Specimen: PBMCs, collected 15 days after the yellow fever booster vaccination. These receptors all come from a man between 18 and 29 years old who received the YFV17D yellow fever vaccine. Each CDR3 is given with its conserved first and last residue. A D gene is named only where the DNA matches it firmly. Expanded clones get a size class; other rows say once, few or many, or leave the size out.

>few|TRBJ1-6|NA|TRBV20-1
TGCAGTGCTAGAGCGGGCGGGGCAGTCAATTCACCCCTCCACTTT
CSARAGGAVNSPLHF
>many|TRBJ2-3|TRBD1|TRBV5-1
TGCGCCAGCAGCTACCGACAGGGGTCCACAGATACGCAGTATTTT
CASSYRQGSTDTQYF
>NA|TRBJ2-6|NA|TRBV7-9
TGTGCCAGCAGCTTGCGCACGGGGGCCAACGTCCTGACTTTC
CASSLRTGANVLTF
>many|TRBJ1-1|NA|TRBV7-3
TGTGCCAGTTCGGGGGGGGCTGACACTGAAGCTTTCTTT
CASSGGADTEAFF
>NA|TRBJ1-2|NA|TRBV29-1
TGCAGCGTTGGGTGGGGTTGGGGGGCCGATGGCTACACCTTC
CSVGWGWGADGYTF
>few|TRBJ2-7|NA|TRBV6-2/TRBV6-3
TGTGCCAGCAGTAGGTCGGACAGCCTGGGGGAGCAGTACTTC
CASSRSDSLGEQYF
>NA|TRBJ2-3|TRBD2|TRBV4-3
TGCGCCAGCAGCCAAAGCGGGGCCCAAGATACGCAGTATTTT
CASSQSGAQDTQYF
>few|TRBJ2-3|NA|TRBV6-5
TGTGCCAGCACTCCCCTTGCGGGGTATTCAGATACGCAGTATTTT
CASTPLAGYSDTQYF
>NA|TRBJ2-3|TRBD2|TRBV4-1
TGCGCCAGCAGCCAAGGGACTAGCAGGGATACGCAGTATTTT
CASSQGTSRDTQYF
>few|TRBJ2-7|NA|TRBV9
TGTGCCAGCAGCGTAGGCGGGGACGCCTACGAGCAGTACTTC
CASSVGGDAYEQYF
>few|TRBJ1-1|NA|TRBV6-1
TGTGCCAGCAGTTCCGGGACGAACACTGAAGCTTTCTTT
CASSSGTNTEAFF
>NA|TRBJ2-6|NA|TRBV7-6
TGTGCCAGCAGCTCCGAACTAGACTTGAGCTCTGGGGCCAACGTCCTGACTTTC
CASSSELDLSSGANVLTF
>NA|TRBJ2-1|TRBD2|TRBV7-9
TGTGCCAGCAGCTTAGCAGAGCGGGGGGACTCCTACAATGAGCAGTTCTTC
CASSLAERGDSYNEQFF
>many|TRBJ2-3|NA|TRBV12-3/TRBV12-4
TGTGCCAGCAGTTTTATACCAGGGAGCACAGATACGCAGTATTTT
CASSFIPGSTDTQYF
>few|TRBJ2-3|TRBD2|TRBV15
TGTGCCACCAGCAGAGTAGCGGGGGCCCATCATACAGATACGCAGTATTTT
CATSRVAGAHHTDTQYF
>many|TRBJ2-1|NA|TRBV4-3
TGCGCCAGCAGCCGACAGGGGAGGGACAATGAGCAGTTCTTC
CASSRQGRDNEQFF
>many|TRBJ1-2|NA|TRBV18
TGTGCCAGCTCACCACCGTCGAAGGGGGAGGCTGGCTACACCTTC
CASSPPSKGEAGYTF
>few|TRBJ2-1|NA|TRBV20-1
TGCAGTGCTAGACCGGGCGCTGGGACGTACAATGAGCAGTTCTTC
CSARPGAGTYNEQFF
>NA|TRBJ2-7|NA|TRBV7-2
TGTGCCAGCAGCCCGGACGGGGGGCCTTACGAGCAGTACTTC
CASSPDGGPYEQYF
>few|TRBJ1-6|NA|TRBV19
TGTGCCGTGGGGGCCGTCGGGGAAGGCAATTCACCCCTCCACTTT
CAVGAVGEGNSPLHF
>many|TRBJ2-3|TRBD2|TRBV5-1
TGCGCCAGCGACCTACTAGCGGGGGGTAATACGCAGTATTTT
CASDLLAGGNTQYF
>few|TRBJ1-6|NA|TRBV6-6
TGTGCCAGTTGCCCCCACAATTTGAATTCACCCCTCCACTTT
CASCPHNLNSPLHF
>many|TRBJ1-6|NA|TRBV7-6
TGTGCCAGCAGCTTATCGGAGAATTCACCCCTCCACTTT
CASSLSENSPLHF
>few|TRBJ2-6|NA|TRBV3-1
TGTGCCAGCAGCCCACTCCGGGGGCAATACTCTGGGGCCAACGTCCTGACTTTC
CASSPLRGQYSGANVLTF
>many|TRBJ1-2|NA|TRBV4-2
TGTGCCAGCAGCCAAGATAGTGAGACCCATCAAGGCTACACCTTC
CASSQDSETHQGYTF
>NA|TRBJ1-2|NA|TRBV6-5
TGTGCCAGCAGTTACTCGATTTACTGGGGGTATGGCTACACCTTC
CASSYSIYWGYGYTF
>many|TRBJ2-1|NA|TRBV6-6
TGTGCCAGCAGTTACTCCGGGGGCCCCTACAATGAGCAGTTCTTC
CASSYSGGPYNEQFF
>many|TRBJ2-3|NA|TRBV18
TGTGCCAGCTCACGCGGGGGCACAGATACGCAGTATTTT
CASSRGGTDTQYF
>few|TRBJ1-1|NA|TRBV5-1
TGCGCCAGCAGCTTGGTTCCGCCAGGGATCAGGAACACTGAAGCTTTCTTT
CASSLVPPGIRNTEAFF
>few|TRBJ2-1|NA|TRBV6-2/TRBV6-3
TGTGCCAGCAGGCAGGGTGGCGGTGAGCAGTTCTTC
CASRQGGGEQFF
>few|TRBJ2-1|TRBD1|TRBV5-1
TGCGCCAGCAGTAAGGACAGGGGCTACAATGAGCAGTTCTTC
CASSKDRGYNEQFF
>few|TRBJ1-1|NA|TRBV7-6
TGTGCCAGCAGCTTTGGGCCGAGGAGGGATACTGAAGCTTTCTTT
CASSFGPRRDTEAFF
>many|TRBJ2-5|NA|TRBV12-3/TRBV12-4
TGTGCCAGCAGTTTAGTCAGGGCGACCCAGTACTTC
CASSLVRATQYF
>few|TRBJ2-3|NA|TRBV7-2
TGTGCCAGCAGCATCGACTACACAGATACGCAGTATTTT
CASSIDYTDTQYF
>NA|TRBJ1-1|NA|TRBV18
TGTGCCAGCTCAAGAGGGTCCTTGCTGAACACTGAAGCTTTCTTT
CASSRGSLLNTEAFF
>many|TRBJ1-2|NA|TRBV7-6
TGTGCCAGCAGCTTAAATGTAGGCAGCCCCTATGGCTACACCTTC
CASSLNVGSPYGYTF
>many|TRBJ2-3|NA|TRBV4-1
TGCGCCAGCAGTAAACAAATGACGGGACTTGACACAGATACGCAGTATTTT
CASSKQMTGLDTDTQYF
>NA|TRBJ2-7|TRBD1|TRBV12-3/TRBV12-4
TGTGCCAGCAGACAGGGACAGGGCTTCTACGAGCAGTACTTC
CASRQGQGFYEQYF
>few|TRBJ2-5|TRBD2|TRBV28
TGTGCCAGCAGCCAGGGGGTACTAGCGGGTGGGGAGACCCAGTACTTC
CASSQGVLAGGETQYF
>NA|TRBJ1-2|TRBD1|TRBV20-1
TGCAGTGCTGTACGGACAGGGGCTCTATTCGGCTACACCTTC
CSAVRTGALFGYTF
>NA|TRBJ2-2|TRBD1|TRBV5-6
TGTGCCAGCAGCACGGGACAGGGTACCGGGGAGCTGTTTTTT
CASSTGQGTGELFF
>many|TRBJ2-7|NA|TRBV7-3
TGTGCCAGCAGCTTAGACGGGGTCCCGGGCCACGAGCAGTACTTC
CASSLDGVPGHEQYF
>many|TRBJ1-4|NA|TRBV24-1
TGTGCCACCAGCGAGGCGGGGCCTAATGAAAAACTGTTTTTT
CATSEAGPNEKLFF
>NA|TRBJ1-5|TRBD1|TRBV27
TGTGCCAGCAGTTTACGACAGGGGTTTCAGCCCCAGCATTTT
CASSLRQGFQPQHF
>many|TRBJ1-5|NA|TRBV10-3
TGTGCCATCAGTGAGGGGGTTGGTCAGCCCCAGCATTTT
CAISEGVGQPQHF
>few|TRBJ1-2|TRBD1|TRBV7-2
TGTGCCAGCAGCACACAGGGGTCCCTCTATGGCTACACCTTC
CASSTQGSLYGYTF
>many|TRBJ2-3|NA|TRBV20-1
TGCAGTGCTAGAGACAGAGGGGGGAAGACAGATACGCAGTATTTT
CSARDRGGKTDTQYF
>many|TRBJ2-2|NA|TRBV5-1
TGCGCCAGCAGCACCGGACAGAACACCGGGGAGCTGTTTTTT
CASSTGQNTGELFF
>many|TRBJ1-4|NA|TRBV18
TGTGCCAGCTCAACATACAGGAGCAGCGAAAAACTGTTTTTT
CASSTYRSSEKLFF
>NA|TRBJ2-2|TRBD1|TRBV29-1
TGCAGCGTTGAATCTTGGGGACAGGGTAACACCGGGGAGCTGTTTTTT
CSVESWGQGNTGELFF
>few|TRBJ2-2|NA|TRBV7-2
TGTGCCAGCAGCTGGGGCCCCTCAGGTTTGGACACCGGGGAGCTGTTTTTT
CASSWGPSGLDTGELFF
>NA|TRBJ2-2|NA|TRBV5-1
TGCGCCAGCAGCTTGGAAGATCCGCACACCGGGGAGCTGTTTTTT
CASSLEDPHTGELFF
>few|TRBJ2-6|NA|TRBV5-5
TGTGCCAGCAGCTTGGTGGCAGGCATAGGTGGGGCCAACGTCCTGACTTTC
CASSLVAGIGGANVLTF
>many|TRBJ2-3|TRBD2|TRBV20-1
TGCAGTGCAAGAACCGGGCGGGGGGACACAGATACGCAGTATTTT
CSARTGRGDTDTQYF
>NA|TRBJ2-7|NA|TRBV14
TGTGCCAGCAGCCAAGGTTTTCGGGGTTTTAGCTACGAGCAGTACTTC
CASSQGFRGFSYEQYF
>NA|TRBJ2-1|TRBD2|TRBV7-9
TGTGCCAGCAGCCTTGGACTAGCGGGGGGTCTGTTCTTC
CASSLGLAGGLFF